This is a list of T cell receptor beta chains from one sample in a study of cytomegalovirus exposure and HLA in healthy donors. Here immunoSEQ multiplex PCR was the method, and the copy in TCRdb shows in-frame clones only, minus some. Among approximately 100,000 clones listed, roughly 75% were seen once. The source material was PBMCs. These receptors were obtained from a woman in her thirties or forties in good health and CMV-seronegative. Each CDR3 is given with its conserved first and last residue. D genes are given only for firm matches. Some rows mark clone size as missing; the rest say once, few, many or name a class of expanded clone.

CDR3aa | CDR3nt | v_gene | d_gene | abundance | j_gene
CASSYLERTGELFF | TGTGCCAGCAGTTACCTAGAAAGGACCGGGGAGCTGTTTTTT | TRBV6-6 | NA | few | TRBJ2-2
CASSMWEFNQPQHF | TGTGCCAGTAGTATGTGGGAGTTCAATCAGCCCCAGCATTTT | TRBV19 | NA | NA | TRBJ1-5
CASSQGQVNTEAFF | TGTGCCAGCAGCCAGGGACAGGTGAACACTGAAGCTTTCTTT | TRBV5-8 | TRBD1 | few | TRBJ1-1
CASSSRDSTDTQYF | TGTGCCAGCAGTTCACGAGACTCCACAGATACGCAGTATTTT | TRBV28 | NA | NA | TRBJ2-3
CASSLVAGGSGANVLTF | TGTGCCAGCAGCTTAGTTGCAGGGGGCTCTGGGGCCAACGTCCTGACTTTC | TRBV7-6 | TRBD1 | NA | TRBJ2-6
CASSLPGQRTYEQYF | TGTGCCAGCAGCCTTCCCGGACAGAGAACCTACGAGCAGTACTTC | TRBV28 | NA | NA | TRBJ2-7
CASSATGLNGYTF | TGTGCCAGCAGCGCCACAGGGTTAAATGGCTACACCTTC | TRBV9 | NA | few | TRBJ1-2
CASSLGLADYEQYF | TGTGCCAGCAGCTTGGGACTAGCGGACTACGAGCAGTACTTC | TRBV5-4 | TRBD2 | NA | TRBJ2-7
CASSLGLANAYEQYF | TGCGCCAGCAGCTTGGGACTAGCGAATGCCTACGAGCAGTACTTC | TRBV5-1 | TRBD2 | NA | TRBJ2-7
CASSSDSFTEAFF | TGCGCCAGCAGCTCGGACAGCTTCACTGAAGCTTTCTTT | TRBV5-1 | NA | NA | TRBJ1-1
CASSLQQGSSGSSYNEQFF | TGTGCCAGCAGCTTACAACAGGGGTCTAGCGGGAGCTCCTACAATGAGCAGTTCTTC | TRBV11-2 | TRBD2 | NA | TRBJ2-1
CASSPKGEAYEQYF | TGTGCCAGCAGCCCAAAAGGGGAGGCCTACGAGCAGTACTTC | TRBV5-6 | NA | NA | TRBJ2-7
CASSPLTGGAYEQYF | TGCGCCAGCAGCCCCTTGACAGGGGGCGCGTACGAGCAGTACTTC | TRBV5-1 | TRBD1 | NA | TRBJ2-7
CASSPQGQGAEKLFF | TGTGCCAGCAGCCCCCAAGGACAGGGGGCGGAAAAACTGTTTTTT | TRBV7-9 | TRBD1 | once | TRBJ1-4
CASSWTGNTEAFF | TGTGCCAGCAGCTGGACAGGTAACACTGAAGCTTTCTTT | TRBV11-3 | TRBD1 | NA | TRBJ1-1
CASSANPGADTQYF | TGTGCCAGCAGCGCAAATCCAGGGGCAGATACGCAGTATTTT | TRBV9 | NA | NA | TRBJ2-3
CASSPGSSNQPQHF | TGTGCCAGCAGTCCAGGGTCTAGCAATCAGCCCCAGCATTTT | TRBV27 | NA | NA | TRBJ1-5
CASSEGGANQPQHF | TGTGCCAGCAGTGAAGGCGGGGCCAATCAGCCCCAGCATTTT | TRBV6-1 | NA | NA | TRBJ1-5
CASSSPGNQPQHF | TGTGCCAGTAGTTCACCAGGGAATCAGCCCCAGCATTTT | TRBV19 | NA | few | TRBJ1-5
CASSFGTFGELFF | TGCGCCAGCAGCTTTGGGACATTCGGGGAGCTGTTTTTT | TRBV5-1 | NA | NA | TRBJ2-2